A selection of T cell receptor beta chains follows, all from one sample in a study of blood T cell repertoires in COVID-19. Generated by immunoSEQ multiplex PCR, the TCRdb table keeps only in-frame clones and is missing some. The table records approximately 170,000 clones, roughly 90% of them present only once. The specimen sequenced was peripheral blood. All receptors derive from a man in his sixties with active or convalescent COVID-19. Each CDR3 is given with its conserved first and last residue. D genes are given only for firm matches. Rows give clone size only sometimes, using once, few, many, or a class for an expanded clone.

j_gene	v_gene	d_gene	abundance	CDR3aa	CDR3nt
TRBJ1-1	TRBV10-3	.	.	CAISESRGLGTEAFF	TGTGCCATCAGTGAGTCTCGGGGGTTAGGCACTGAAGCTTTCTTT
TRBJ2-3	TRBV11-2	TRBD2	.	CASSRAGSVDTQYF	TGTGCCAGCAGCCGAGCGGGGAGCGTAGATACGCAGTATTTT
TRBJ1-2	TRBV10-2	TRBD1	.	CASSVPGQDQRNYGYTF	TGCGCCAGCAGCGTCCCGGGACAGGACCAGCGGAACTATGGCTACACCTTC
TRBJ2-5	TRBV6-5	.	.	CASSRGGVQETQYF	TGTGCCAGCAGTAGGGGGGGGGTCCAAGAGACCCAGTACTTC
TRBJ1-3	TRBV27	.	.	CASSLAHGNTIYF	TGTGCCAGCAGTTTGGCCCATGGAAACACCATATATTTT
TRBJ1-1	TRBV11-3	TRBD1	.	CASSLDYQGVGTEAFF	TGTGCCAGCAGCTTAGATTATCAGGGGGTCGGCACTGAAGCTTTCTTT
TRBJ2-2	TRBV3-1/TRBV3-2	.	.	CASSQGLSANTGELFF	TGTGCCAGCAGCCAAGGGCTTAGCGCGAACACCGGGGAGCTGTTTTTT
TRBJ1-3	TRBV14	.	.	CASSHGQRIYF	TGTGCCAGCAGCCATGGACAGAGGATATATTTT
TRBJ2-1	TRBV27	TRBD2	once	CASSFSGLAAHEQFF	TGTGCCAGCAGCTTCTCGGGACTAGCCGCTCATGAGCAGTTCTTC
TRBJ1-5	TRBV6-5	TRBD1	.	CASSLGQGHQPQHF	TGTGCCAGCAGCCTAGGACAGGGACATCAGCCCCAGCATTTT
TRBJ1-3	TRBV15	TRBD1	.	CATSSPPDRAPGNTIYF	TGTGCCACCAGCAGCCCTCCGGACAGGGCCCCTGGAAACACCATATATTTT
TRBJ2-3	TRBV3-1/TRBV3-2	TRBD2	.	CASSQALAGVLRTDTQYF	TGTGCCAGCAGCCAAGCACTAGCGGGGGTCCTTCGCACAGATACGCAGTATTTT
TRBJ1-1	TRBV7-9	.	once	CASSSRRMNTEAFF	TGTGCCAGCAGCTCCCGGCGGATGAACACTGAAGCTTTCTTT
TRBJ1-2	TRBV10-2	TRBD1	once	CASSEDRVTYGYTF	TGCGCCAGCAGTGAGGACAGGGTGACCTATGGCTACACCTTC
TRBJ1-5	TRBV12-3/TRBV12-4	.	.	CASSFLREQPQHF	TGTGCCAGCAGTTTTCTCCGGGAACAGCCCCAGCATTTT
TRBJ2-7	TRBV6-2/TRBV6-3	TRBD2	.	CASSYSLTSGTYEQYF	TGTGCCAGCAGTTATTCACTAACTAGCGGGACGTACGAGCAGTACTTC
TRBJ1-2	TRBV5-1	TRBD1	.	CASSSKGQGLTYGYTF	TGCGCCAGCAGCTCAAAGGGACAGGGCTTAACCTATGGCTACACCTTC
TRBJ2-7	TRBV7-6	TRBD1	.	CASSPPTYGTVTYEQYF	TGTGCCAGCAGCCCTCCCACTTACGGGACAGTAACCTACGAGCAGTACTTC
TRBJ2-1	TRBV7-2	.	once	CASSLAAGTSYNEQFF	TGTGCCAGCAGCTTAGCGGCGGGGACCTCCTACAATGAGCAGTTCTTC
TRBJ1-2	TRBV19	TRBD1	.	CASSPLEGDRASYGYTF	TGTGCCAGTAGTCCCCTTGAGGGGGACAGGGCTTCCTATGGCTACACCTTC
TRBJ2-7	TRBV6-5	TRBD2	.	CASRTSGSYEQYF	TGTGCCAGCCGGACTAGCGGGAGTTACGAGCAGTACTTC
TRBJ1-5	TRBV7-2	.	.	CASSLVPPGAYYSNQPQHF	TGTGCCAGCAGCTTAGTTCCGCCAGGGGCCTATTATAGCAATCAGCCCCAGCATTTT
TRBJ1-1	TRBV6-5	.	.	CASSYAGGNTEAFF	TGTGCCAGCAGTTACGCAGGAGGGAACACTGAAGCTTTCTTT
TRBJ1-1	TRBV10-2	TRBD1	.	CARPGGFF	TGCGCCAGACCAGGGGGTTTCTTT
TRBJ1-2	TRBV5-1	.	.	CATIVLAGAYGYTF	TGCGCCACGATAGTCTTGGCAGGGGCTTATGGCTACACCTTC
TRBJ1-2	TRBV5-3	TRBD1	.	CARSCRGVDGYTF	TGTGCCAGAAGCTGCAGGGGGGTGGATGGCTACACCTTC
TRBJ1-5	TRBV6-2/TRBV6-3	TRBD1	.	CASSLEGDSRQPQHF	TGTGCCAGCAGCTTAGAAGGGGACAGTCGACAGCCCCAGCATTTT
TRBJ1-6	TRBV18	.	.	CASSPTLFPGDNSPLHF	TGTGCCAGCTCACCTACCCTCTTTCCAGGGGATAATTCACCCCTCCACTTT
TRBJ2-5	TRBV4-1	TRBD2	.	CASSRDAGGTAETQYF	TGCGCCAGCAGCCGAGATGCGGGGGGGACGGCGGAGACCCAGTACTTC
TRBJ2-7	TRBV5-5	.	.	CASSLVPSPLYEQYF	TGTGCCAGCAGCTTGGTTCCAAGCCCCTTGTACGAGCAGTACTTC
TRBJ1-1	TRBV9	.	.	CASSVGLTEAFF	TGTGCCAGCAGCGTAGGACTTACTGAAGCTTTCTTT
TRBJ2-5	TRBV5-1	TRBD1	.	CASSLGPGQGQETQYF	TGCGCCAGCAGCTTGGGGCCGGGACAGGGACAAGAGACCCAGTACTTC
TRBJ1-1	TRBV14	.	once	CASSAGVTEAFF	TGTGCCAGCAGCGCCGGGGTGACTGAAGCTTTCTTT
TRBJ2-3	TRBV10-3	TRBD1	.	CAIRNRDRDLDTQYF	TGTGCCATCAGGAACCGGGACAGGGATTTAGATACGCAGTATTTT
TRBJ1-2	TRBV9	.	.	CASSVELGTPLTF	TGTGCCAGCAGCGTAGAATTGGGGACACCTTTGACCTTC
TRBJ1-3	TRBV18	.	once	CASSPQDIFGNTIYF	TGTGCCAGCTCACCCCAGGACATTTTTGGAAACACCATATATTTT
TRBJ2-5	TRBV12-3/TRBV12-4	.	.	CASRRGGETQYF	TGTGCCAGCAGAAGGGGGGGGGAGACCCAGTACTTC
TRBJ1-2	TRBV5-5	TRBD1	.	CASSLAGQGLYYGYTF	TGTGCCAGCAGCTTGGCGGGACAGGGACTCTACTATGGCTACACCTTC
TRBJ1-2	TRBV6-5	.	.	CASSYSQGMDGYTF	TGTGCCAGCAGTTATAGTCAGGGAATGGATGGCTACACCTTC
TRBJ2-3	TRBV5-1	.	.	CASSLETPGEDTQYF	TGCGCCAGCAGCTTGGAGACCCCAGGCGAAGATACGCAGTATTTT
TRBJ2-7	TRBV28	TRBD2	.	CASTSGGRNEQYF	TGTGCCAGCACGTCTGGCGGGAGGAACGAGCAGTACTTC
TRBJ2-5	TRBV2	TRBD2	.	CASSLAGGQETQYF	TGTGCCAGCAGTTTAGCGGGGGGGCAAGAGACCCAGTACTTC
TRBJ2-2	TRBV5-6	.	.	CASSTGLSFTGELFF	TGTGCCAGCAGCACAGGACTAAGTTTCACCGGGGAGCTGTTTTTT
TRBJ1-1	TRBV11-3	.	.	CASSFSGNTEAFF	TGTGCCAGCAGCTTTTCCGGGAACACTGAAGCTTTCTTT
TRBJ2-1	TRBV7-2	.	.	CASSYGEMAYNEQFF	TGTGCCAGCAGTTACGGGGAGATGGCCTACAATGAGCAGTTCTTC
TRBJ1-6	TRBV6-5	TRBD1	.	CASSYSGTGSNSPLHF	TGTGCCAGCAGTTACTCCGGGACAGGCAGCAATTCACCCCTCCACTTT
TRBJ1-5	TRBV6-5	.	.	CASSYQGQGQPQHF	TGTGCCAGCAGTTACCAGGGGCAGGGTCAGCCCCAGCATTTT
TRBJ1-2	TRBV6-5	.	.	CDSGENYGYTF	TGTGACTCAGGGGAGAACTATGGCTACACCTTC